These 27 T cell receptor beta chains were all obtained from the same sample, sequenced in a study of T-cell memory formation after mild COVID-19. TCRdb itself ran the 5' RACE reads through MiXCR, one entry per CDR3 protein. This sample has about 560,000 distinct CDR3 sequences, with 20% to 25% found just once. The specimen sequenced was PBMCs or a T cell subset sorted from them (not recorded which). These receptors all stem from an adult woman who had mild COVID-19 (a few samples of this study predate the infection). Cell type and time point are not known.

The V gene is TRBV9, the J gene TRBJ2-1; 10 nucleotides line up with TRBD2. V lost 0 bases and J lost 7; bases outside the gene matches: 4. This CDR3 comprises 15 residues. Germline loops: CDR1 SGDLS, CDR2 YYNGEE. The chain's CDR3 is CASSVVSGRANEQFF. CDR3 bases: TGTGCCAGCAGCGTAGTAAGCGGGAGGGCAAATGAGCAGTTCTTC.

The genes are TRBV20-1 and TRBJ2-1; D gene ambiguous. Deletions cut 0 bases from V and 4 bases from J, with 10 bases between. The germline gives CDR1 DFQATT, CDR2 SNEGSKA (reference sequence). The CDR3 runs 14 residues. The CDR3 DNA reads TGCAGTGCTAGAGAAGGAACGATTTACAATGAGCAGTTCTTC. As protein: CSAREGTIYNEQFF.

This clonotype was counted only a few times. CDR3 region: CASSLPDTEAFF. The CDR3 bases are TGTGCCAGCAGCCTACCGGACACTGAAGCTTTCTTT. This chain connects TRBV7-9 to TRBJ1-1; D not resolved. The CDR3 is 12 amino acids. CDR1 and CDR2 (germline): SEHNR, FQNEAQ (reference sequence). V was clipped by 5 bases and J by 3 bases, with 7 bases between them. The full variable domain, in which reference TRBV7-9 and TRBJ1-1 provide the parts outside the CDR3, is DTGVSQNPRHKITKRGQNVTFRCDPISEHNRLYWYRQTLGQGPEFLTYFQNEAQLEKSRLLSDRFSAERPKGSFSTLEIQRTEQGDSAMYLCASSLPDTEAFFGQGTRLTVV.

The chain couples TRBV10-3 to TRBJ2-3; D is undetermined. This CDR3 spans 15 amino acids. Trimming cost V 2 bases and J 4 bases, with 13 bases left between them. Germline-derived CDR1 and CDR2 are ENHRY and SYGVKD. This chain's CDR3 is CAISEVTEVADTQYF. CDR3 DNA sequence: TGTGCCATCAGTGAGGTGACTGAAGTCGCAGATACGCAGTATTTT.

The chain carries TRBV2 and TRBJ2-7; 9 nucleotides match TRBD1. The CDR3 consists of 14 residues. The germline V gene encodes CDR1 SNHLY and CDR2 FYNNEI. V was clipped by 7 bases and J by 0 bases; unmatched bases: 4. CDR3: CASTGTGNSYEQYF. CDR3 in DNA: TGTGCCAGCACCGGGACAGGGAACTCCTACGAGCAGTACTTC.

The chain has TRBV5-6 and TRBJ1-1; D is unresolved. The V end lost 4 bases, the J end lost 8 bases, and 24 bases lay between the germline ends. The CDR3 length is 16 residues. Per the germline V gene, CDR1 is SGHDT and CDR2 is YYEEEE. The CDR3 sequence: CASSHQYSQPDLEAFF. The CDR3 DNA reads TGTGCCAGCAGCCACCAATATTCGCAGCCAGATCTGGAAGCTTTCTTT.

This clonotype occurred many times. The V gene is TRBV5-1, the J gene TRBJ2-7; D is unresolved. Between the trimmed V and J ends, which lost 0 bases and 7 bases, there was a span of 11 bases. Germline CDR1 and CDR2: SGHRS and YFSETQ. The CDR3 has 13 residues. For the CDR3, the DNA is TGCGCCAGCAGCTTGGAACCCATCGGGGAGCAGTACTTC. Its protein product is CASSLEPIGEQYF.

The chain is built from TRBV6-2 or TRBV6-3 and TRBJ2-7; D uncertain. The CDR3 spans 13 residues. The germline CDR1 and CDR2 sequences are MNHEY and SVGEGT. V was shortened by 0 bases and J by 2 bases, with 5 bases between the two germline ends. The CDR3: CASSYSQAYEQYF. In DNA form, the CDR3 reads TGTGCCAGCAGTTACTCGCAGGCCTACGAGCAGTACTTC.

The chain carries TRBV19 and TRBJ2-7, with unresolved D. CDR3 length: 13 residues. The germline V and J ends were trimmed by 0 bases and 3 bases, with 6 bases remaining between them. From germline, CDR1 is LNHDA and CDR2 SQIVND (reference sequence). As DNA, the CDR3 is TGTGCCAGTAGTATAGACCTTGGCTACGAGCAGTACTTC. Protein sequence: CASSIDLGYEQYF.

In its sample, this clonotype was seen once. J is TRBJ2-4 and V is TRBV4-2, with a possible D match to TRBD2 (5 bases). Germline V gene lookup returns CDR1 LGHNA and CDR2 YNFKEQ. V shed 3 bases and J shed 0 bases, with 12 bases lying between them. The CDR3 runs 16 residues. The CDR3 DNA sequence: TGTGCCAGCAGCCAGCAAGCGGTTTTAGCCAAAAACATTCAGTACTTC. It specifies CASSQQAVLAKNIQYF.

The chain has TRBV20-1 and TRBJ2-7, with a tentative D call TRBD2 (5 bases). The CDR3 runs to 15 residues. Trimming stripped 3 bases from V and 3 bases from J, with 18 bases between. CDR1 is DFQATT, CDR2 SNEGSKA, per germline (reference sequence). CDR3 protein: CSARGIGSFFYEQYF. DNA of the CDR3: TGCAGTGCTAGGGGTATTGGGAGTTTTTTCTACGAGCAGTACTTC.

This clonotype has only a few counts. The rearrangement uses TRBV27 and TRBJ2-3; weak D call: TRBD2 (6 bases). CDR3 length: 13 amino acids. V shed 8 bases and J shed 5 bases, with 14 bases lying between them. From germline, CDR1 is MNHEY and CDR2 SMNVEV (reference sequence). CDR3 nucleotides: TGTGCCAGCCGAACGGGGGTGGTAGATACGCAGTATTTT. It yields the protein CASRTGVVDTQYF.

The chain is built from TRBV5-6 and TRBJ2-5; D is perhaps TRBD1 (6 bases). Trimming removed 4 bases from V and 3 bases from J, with 13 bases in between. The CDR3 runs to 14 residues. Germline loops: CDR1 SGHDT, CDR2 YYEEEE. CDR3 residues: CASSRRDKKETQYF. The DNA for the CDR3 is TGTGCCAGCAGCCGCCGGGACAAGAAAGAGACCCAGTACTTC.

This clonotype was detected only a few times. The V gene is TRBV18, the J gene TRBJ2-7; perhaps TRBD1 as D (6 bases). V lost 4 bases to trimming and J lost 5 bases, with 9 bases between them. Germline values: CDR1 KGHSH, CDR2 LQKENI. CDR3 size: 12 residues. CDR3 DNA: TGTGCCAGCTCACGGGACAAGGACGAGCAGTACTTC. Protein sequence: CASSRDKDEQYF. Using reference TRBV18 and TRBJ2-7 for the parts outside the CDR3, the full variable domain is NAGVMQNPRHLVRRRGQEARLRCSPMKGHSHVYWYRQLPEEGLKFMVYLQKENIIDESGMPKERFSAEFPKEGPSILRIQQVVRGDSAAYFCASSRDKDEQYFGPGTRLTVT.

This clonotype was seen at least ten times. This rearrangement joins TRBV5-1 to TRBJ2-2; D unresolved. Trimming took 5 bases from V and 4 from J, leaving 3 bases between them. CDR1 is SGHRS, CDR2 YFSETQ, per germline. CDR3 length: 11 amino acids. CDR3 coding DNA: TGCGCCAGCAGGGGCACCGGGGAGCTGTTTTTT. Protein product: CASRGTGELFF.

The V call is TRBV30, the J call TRBJ2-2; TRBD1 matches 8 bases. Germline CDR1 and CDR2: GTSNPN and SVGIG (reference sequence). The CDR3 is 18 residues long. After removal of 0 bases from V and 0 bases from J, the junction contained 9 bases not matched to a gene. The CDR3 nucleotides are TGTGCCTGGAGTGTACGAGGCAGGGGGCGCCCGAACACCGGGGAGCTGTTTTTT. This gives the protein CAWSVRGRGRPNTGELFF.

The rearrangement joins TRBV11-2 to TRBJ2-1; possibly TRBD2 for D (6 bases). The V gene's germline CDR1 is SGHAT and CDR2 FQNNGV. This CDR3 is 16 amino acids long. V shed 1 base and J shed 8 bases, with 18 bases lying between them. Written as DNA, the CDR3 is TGTGCCAGCAGCTTAGTCGGAACGGGGGTGATGGATGAGCAGTTCTTC. This translates into CASSLVGTGVMDEQFF. Together with reference TRBV11-2 and TRBJ2-1, the CDR3 gives the full variable domain: EAGVAQSPRYKIIEKRQSVAFWCNPISGHATLYWYQQILGQGPKLLIQFQNNGVVDDSQLPKDRFSAERLKGVDSTLKIQPAKLEDSAVYLCASSLVGTGVMDEQFFGPGTRLTVL.

This clonotype was detected only once. The chain has TRBV12-3 or TRBV12-4 and TRBJ2-3, with 9 bases matching TRBD1. CDR3 length equals 17 residues. J lost 0 bases, V lost 6 bases, and 10 bases had no gene match. For the CDR3, the DNA is TGTGCCAGCAGGGGGGGACAGGGTTTCTCCAGCACAGATACGCAGTATTTT. It yields the protein CASRGGQGFSSTDTQYF.

V usage is TRBV7-9 and J usage is TRBJ2-7; 13 bases are a match to TRBD2. Germline CDR1 SEHNR, CDR2 FQNEAQ (reference sequence). The CDR3 spans 19 residues. V shed 5 bases, J shed 3 bases, and the junction held 16 bases outside the gene matches. Here the CDR3 reads CASSPLEGLAGTRSYEQYF. The CDR3 bases are TGTGCCAGCAGCCCGCTAGAGGGACTAGCGGGAACCCGTAGCTACGAGCAGTACTTC.

CDR3 nucleotides: TGTGCCAGCAGTTTAGTTTTAGCGGGACATGAGCAGTTCTTC. Protein sequence: CASSLVLAGHEQFF. This sequence joins TRBV12-3 or TRBV12-4 and TRBJ2-1, with 8 positions matching TRBD2. The CDR3 contains 14 residues. The junction had 4 bases not matched to a gene; V was cut back by 1 base and J by 8 bases.

This clonotype was recorded many times. This sequence joins TRBV12-3 or TRBV12-4 and TRBJ2-1; 8 positions agree with TRBD2. The CDR3 extends over 16 amino acids. Losses at the gene ends were 3 bases for V and 5 bases for J; bases not matched to a gene: 9. For the CDR3, the DNA is TGTGCCAGCAGTTTCGGAGCGGGAGATTTTCACAATGAGCAGTTCTTC. It encodes CASSFGAGDFHNEQFF.

In this sample, this clonotype turned up many times. The gene calls are TRBV12-3 or TRBV12-4 and TRBJ2-5; D assignment may be TRBD1 or TRBD2 (5 bases each). The ends were cut back, 6 bases at V and 5 bases at J, with 13 bases in the middle. This CDR3 comprises 13 residues. The CDR3 bases are TGTGCCAGCAGCCCCTCCGGGGCGGAGACCCAGTACTTC. Translation gives CASSPSGAETQYF.

Only a few counts were recorded for this clonotype. V usage is TRBV7-2 and J usage is TRBJ2-7; D gene unclear. Germline V gene lookup returns CDR1 SGHTA and CDR2 FQGNSA. V was trimmed by 7 bases and J by 0 bases, leaving 10 bases between them. The CDR3 totals 13 residues. The CDR3 DNA reads TGTGCCAGCAACAAAAGGAGCTCCTACGAGCAGTACTTC. The encoded protein is CASNKRSSYEQYF.

The genes are TRBV6-5 and TRBJ2-7; 13 nucleotides match TRBD2. CDR3 length equals 17 residues. Germline V lookup: CDR1 MNHEY, CDR2 SVGAGI. V lost 7 bases and J lost 2; bases outside the gene matches: 11. The CDR3 sequence is CASIGLAGEIETYEQYF. Written as DNA, the CDR3 is TGTGCCAGCATAGGACTAGCGGGAGAGATAGAAACCTACGAGCAGTACTTC.

This clonotype occurred a few times. The chain couples TRBV5-1 to TRBJ1-1, with 11 positions matching TRBD1. The CDR3 is 14 residues long. The V and J ends lost 3 bases and 6 bases, in that order; junction bases with no gene match: 4. Germline assignment: CDR1 SGHRS and CDR2 YFSETQ. The CDR3, as DNA: TGCGCCAGCAGCTCAGGACAGGGGGCCCCTGAAGCTTTCTTT. Translation: CASSSGQGAPEAFF. The variable domain in full, with the rest retrieved from reference TRBV5-1 and TRBJ1-1, is KAGVTQTPRYLIKTRGQQVTLSCSPISGHRSVSWYQQTPGQGLQFLFEYFSETQRNKGNFPGRFSGRQFSNSRSEMNVSTLELGDSALYLCASSSGQGAPEAFFGQGTRLTVV.

This clonotype was seen only a few times. The CDR3: CATSDGTGSYNEQFF. The CDR3 bases are TGTGCCACCAGTGATGGGACGGGATCCTACAATGAGCAGTTCTTC. The chain is built from TRBV24-1 and TRBJ2-1; D tentatively reads TRBD1 or TRBD2 (5 bases each). V was clipped by 3 bases and J by 1 base, with 9 bases between them. The CDR3 is 15 residues long. Germline V gene sequence: CDR1 KGHDR, CDR2 SFDVKD.

The chain carries TRBV20-1 and TRBJ1-1, with D possibly TRBD1 on 6 matching bases. Germline V lookup: CDR1 DFQATT, CDR2 SNEGSKA (reference sequence). This CDR3 spans 17 amino acids. Trimming removed 0 bases at V and 1 base at J, with 18 bases between. This CDR3 is CSARDRGGYTPNTEAFF. CDR3 nucleotides: TGCAGTGCTAGAGATAGGGGGGGGTACACACCGAACACTGAAGCTTTCTTT.